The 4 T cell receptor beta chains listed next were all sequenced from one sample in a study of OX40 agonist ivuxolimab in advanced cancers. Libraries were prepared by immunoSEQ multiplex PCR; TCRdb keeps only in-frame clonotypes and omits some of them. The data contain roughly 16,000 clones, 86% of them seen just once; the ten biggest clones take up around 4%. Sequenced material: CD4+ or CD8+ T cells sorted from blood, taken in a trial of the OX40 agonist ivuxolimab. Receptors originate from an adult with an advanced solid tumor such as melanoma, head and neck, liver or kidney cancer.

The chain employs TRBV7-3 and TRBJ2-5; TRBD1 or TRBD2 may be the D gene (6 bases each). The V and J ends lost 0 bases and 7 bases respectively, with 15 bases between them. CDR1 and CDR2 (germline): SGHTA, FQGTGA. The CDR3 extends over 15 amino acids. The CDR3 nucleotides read TGTGCCAGCAGCTTAACATCAATACAGGGAGGGACCCAGTACTTC. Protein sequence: CASSLTSIQGGTQYF. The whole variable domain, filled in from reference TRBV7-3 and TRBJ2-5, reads GAGVSQTPSNKVTEKGKYVELRCDPISGHTALYWYRQSLGQGPEFLIYFQGTGAADDSGLPNDRFFAVRPEGSVSTLKIQRTERGDSAVYLCASSLTSIQGGTQYFGPGTRLLVL.

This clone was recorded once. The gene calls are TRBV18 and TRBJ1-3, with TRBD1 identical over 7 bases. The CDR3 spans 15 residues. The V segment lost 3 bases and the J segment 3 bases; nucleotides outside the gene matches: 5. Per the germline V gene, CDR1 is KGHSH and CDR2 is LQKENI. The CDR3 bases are TGTGCCAGCTCACCGAGACAGGGAGGTGGAAACACCATATATTTT. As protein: CASSPRQGGGNTIYF.

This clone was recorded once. This CDR3 is CAWSRPSAHYEQYF. The DNA of the CDR3 is TGTGCCTGGAGTAGGCCTAGCGCCCACTACGAGCAGTACTTC. This rearrangement joins TRBV30 to TRBJ2-7; TRBD2 is a possible D gene (6 bases). V was shortened by 2 bases and J by 3 bases, with 14 bases between the two germline ends. The CDR3 is 14 amino acids. Germline loops: CDR1 GTSNPN, CDR2 SVGIG (reference sequence).

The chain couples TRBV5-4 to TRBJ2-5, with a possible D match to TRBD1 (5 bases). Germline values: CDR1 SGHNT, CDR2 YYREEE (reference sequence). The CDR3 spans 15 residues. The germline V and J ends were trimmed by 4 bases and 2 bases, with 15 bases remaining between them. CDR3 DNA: TGTGCCAGCAGCGCCTCTACAGGTCGACAAGAGACCCAGTACTTC. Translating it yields CASSASTGRQETQYF.